The 26 T cell receptor beta chains below all came from one sample that was sequenced in a study of blood T cell repertoires in COVID-19. The protocol was immunoSEQ multiplex PCR, while the TCRdb copy is restricted to in-frame clones and leaves out a portion. In the table there are tens of thousands of clones, roughly four fifths of which are singletons. The sample was peripheral blood. Receptors originate from a human donor in a cohort sampled during active COVID-19.

The chain is built from TRBV11-2 and TRBJ2-1; D is perhaps TRBD2 (6 bases). Trimming stripped 5 bases from V and 7 bases from J, with 21 bases between. CDR1 is SGHAT, CDR2 FQNNGV, per germline. The CDR3 spans 16 residues. For the CDR3, the DNA is TGTGCCAGCAGCGACCGGGAGACCTTGAGTTCAAATGAGCAGTTCTTC. It yields the protein CASSDRETLSSNEQFF.

The rearrangement uses TRBV6-5 and TRBJ1-2; perhaps TRBD1 as D (5 bases). The CDR3 runs to 15 residues. Trimming left V 4 bases short and J 5 bases short, with 17 bases between. The V gene's germline CDR1 is MNHEY and CDR2 SVGAGI. For the CDR3, the DNA is TGTGCCAGCAGTTTCTTTTTTGGGACTTTGTATGGCTACACCTTC. It is translated as CASSFFFGTLYGYTF.

This chain joins TRBV2 and TRBJ1-2; unclear D gene. Trimming stripped 2 bases from V and 7 bases from J, with 11 bases between. The CDR3 is 13 residues long. Germline lookup yields CDR1 SNHLY and CDR2 FYNNEI. CDR3 region: CASSELLVSGYTF. The CDR3 DNA sequence: TGTGCCAGCAGTGAACTACTCGTGTCTGGCTACACCTTC.

This clone has just a few counts. The rearrangement joins TRBV27 to TRBJ2-5, with D possibly TRBD2 on 6 matching bases. Germline V gives CDR1 MNHEY, CDR2 SMNVEV (reference sequence). The CDR3 runs 14 residues. Trimming pared 3 bases from V and 7 bases from J, leaving 15 bases between. CDR3 in amino acids: CASSLEAAGGTQYF. In DNA, the CDR3 is TGTGCCAGCAGTTTGGAGGCGGCCGGGGGGACCCAGTACTTC.

This chain uses TRBV20-1 with TRBJ1-2; a weak D match, TRBD1 (5 bases). There are 13 residues in the CDR3. CDR1 is DFQATT, CDR2 SNEGSKA, per germline (reference sequence). Trimming pared 3 bases from V and 2 bases from J, leaving 10 bases between. The CDR3 is CSASGAANYGYTF. CDR3 nucleotides: TGCAGTGCTAGTGGGGCAGCCAACTATGGCTACACCTTC.

For the CDR3, the DNA is TGTGCCAGCAGTTTGGGACAGGAGAACTACAATGAGCAGTTCTTC. Translating gives CASSLGQENYNEQFF. V gene TRBV28 combines with J gene TRBJ2-1, with 8 nucleotides matching TRBD1. Germline trimming cut 3 bases from V and 3 bases from J; bases unmatched to any gene: 4. CDR3 length: 15 residues. Germline CDR1 and CDR2: MDHEN and SYDVKM.

V is TRBV2 and J is TRBJ2-1; 9 bases fit TRBD2. The germline CDR1 and CDR2 sequences are SNHLY and FYNNEI. Trimming took 6 bases from V and 9 from J; bases not matched to a gene: 6. CDR3 length: 13 residues. Here the CDR3 reads CASRASGAGEQFF. The DNA for the CDR3 is TGTGCCAGCAGGGCTAGCGGGGCCGGTGAGCAGTTCTTC.

J is TRBJ2-1 and V is TRBV5-1, with 14 positions matching TRBD2. Germline V gene data show CDR1 as SGHRS and CDR2 as YFSETQ. J gave up 6 bases and V 0 bases, and 5 bases lay outside the gene matches. The CDR3 loop spans 17 amino acids. CDR3 in amino acids: CASSLAPTSGGGNEQFF. In DNA form, the CDR3 reads TGCGCCAGCAGCTTGGCCCCGACTAGCGGGGGGGGCAATGAGCAGTTCTTC.

CDR3 amino acids: CASSWTGRNEQYF. The CDR3 DNA reads TGTGCCAGCAGCTGGACAGGGAGAAACGAGCAGTACTTC. The J gene is TRBJ2-5, the V gene TRBV5-5, with 8 bases aligning to TRBD1. The tail of the sequence fits TRBJ2-7 better, so the J call may be wrong. This CDR3 has 13 amino acids. Germline V gene data show CDR1 as SGHKS and CDR2 as YYEKEE (reference sequence).

Points on this clone: The sample contains more than one DNA sequence encoding this CDR3. The genes are TRBV5-1 and TRBJ1-3; maybe TRBD1 (5 bases). Looked up from germline, CDR1 is SGHRS and CDR2 is YFSETQ. The V end was cut by 1 base, the J end by 1 base, with 15 bases between. This CDR3 contains 17 residues. CDR3 bases: TGCGCCAGCAGCTTGTGGGGCCGCGAATCTTCTGGAAACACCATATATTTT. Translated: CASSLWGRESSGNTIYF.

This clone was counted a few times. The chain couples TRBV2 to TRBJ1-4, with 7 nucleotides matching TRBD1. Trimming cost V 4 bases and J 5 bases; bases outside gene matches: 4. CDR1 and CDR2 (germline): SNHLY, FYNNEI. The length of the CDR3 is 14 residues. For the CDR3, the DNA is TGTGCCAGCAGTGTCCGGGACAGCAATGAAAAACTGTTTTTT. Protein product: CASSVRDSNEKLFF.

J is TRBJ2-5 and V is TRBV2; the D gene is possibly TRBD1 (7 bases). The CDR3 loop spans 15 amino acids. Germline CDR1 and CDR2: SNHLY and FYNNEI. The ends were cut back, 4 bases at V and 3 bases at J, with 15 bases in the middle. CDR3 DNA sequence: TGTGCCAGCAGTGTCAGGGGGGATTGGGAAGAGACCCAGTACTTC. This translates into CASSVRGDWEETQYF.

The chain couples TRBV6-1 to TRBJ1-6; D might be TRBD1 (6 bases). The V gene's germline CDR1 is MNHNS and CDR2 SASEGT. This CDR3 comprises 14 residues. V lost 1 base and J lost 6, with 7 bases in between. CDR3 region: CASSEGRGNSPLHF. Written as DNA, the CDR3 is TGTGCCAGCAGTGAAGGCAGGGGTAATTCACCCCTCCACTTT.

The chain recombines TRBV5-1 with TRBJ2-5; a weak D match, TRBD1 (6 bases). With 0 bases removed from V and 1 base from J, the gap between germline ends came to 10 bases. The CDR3 has 15 residues. The germline CDR1 and CDR2 sequences are SGHRS and YFSETQ. The CDR3 loop is CASSLGTAFQETQYF. The CDR3 DNA reads TGCGCCAGCAGCTTGGGGACAGCATTCCAAGAGACCCAGTACTTC. Filled out from reference TRBV5-1 and TRBJ2-5, the complete variable domain reads KAGVTQTPRYLIKTRGQQVTLSCSPISGHRSVSWYQQTPGQGLQFLFEYFSETQRNKGNFPGRFSGRQFSNSRSEMNVSTLELGDSALYLCASSLGTAFQETQYFGPGTRLLVL.

The chain joins TRBV5-4 to TRBJ1-3; D remains ambiguous. Germline V CDR1 and CDR2: SGHNT, YYREEE (reference sequence). The CDR3 length is 15 residues. V lost 3 bases and J lost 0, with 10 bases in between. The CDR3: CASSYDLGSGNTIYF. CDR3 bases: TGTGCCAGCAGCTACGACTTGGGCTCTGGAAACACCATATATTTT.

This clone was observed once. The chain couples TRBV6-5 to TRBJ2-1; 8 bases agree with TRBD1. This CDR3 comprises 15 residues. V was pared by 7 bases and J by 7 bases, with 12 bases of the junction left unmatched. From germline, CDR1 is MNHEY and CDR2 SVGAGI. The CDR3 sequence: CASNVGQGAVNEQFF. The CDR3 nucleotides are TGTGCCAGCAATGTTGGGCAGGGGGCTGTGAATGAGCAGTTCTTC.

The chain joins TRBV5-4 to TRBJ1-6, with D hard to call. CDR3 size: 14 residues. In germline, CDR1 is SGHNT, CDR2 YYREEE (reference sequence). The V gene lost 0 bases and the J gene lost 7 bases, with 8 bases spanning the gap. The chain's CDR3 is CASSLGRGNSPLHF. CDR3 DNA: TGTGCCAGCAGCTTGGGACGAGGAAATTCACCCCTCCACTTT.

This clone appeared a few times. The chain is built from TRBV10-2 and TRBJ2-3, with 8 bases lining up with TRBD2. This CDR3 is built from 15 residues. The germline CDR1 and CDR2 sequences are WSHSY and SAAADI. V trimming: 8 bases; J trimming: 8 bases; junction bases outside the gene matches: 15. CDR3 bases: TGCGCCAGCCGAGATAGAGCGGGGGCCGGCCTTACGCAGTATTTT. Residues: CASRDRAGAGLTQYF.

V usage is TRBV2 and J usage is TRBJ2-3; D remains unclear. This CDR3 contains 12 residues. Looked up from germline, CDR1 is SNHLY and CDR2 is FYNNEI. Deletions cut 4 bases from V and 5 bases from J, with 7 bases between. CDR3 in amino acids: CASSVEVDTQYF. CDR3 bases: TGTGCCAGCAGTGTCGAGGTAGATACGCAGTATTTT.

This clone was counted once. The chain joins TRBV7-9 to TRBJ2-6, with a possible D match to TRBD1 (6 bases). This CDR3 is built from 16 residues. The germline gives CDR1 SEHNR, CDR2 FQNEAQ (reference sequence). Between the trimmed V and J ends, which lost 5 bases and 0 bases, there was a span of 11 bases. The CDR3: CASSLKQGSGANVLTF. The CDR3 coding sequence is TGTGCCAGCAGCCTTAAACAGGGCTCTGGGGCCAACGTCCTGACTTTC.

This clone has a single count. This chain uses TRBV29-1 with TRBJ1-4; perhaps TRBD1 as D (6 bases). Per the germline V gene, CDR1 is SQVTM and CDR2 is ANQGSEA. This CDR3 comprises 12 residues. The ends were cut back, 7 bases at V and 7 bases at J, with 13 bases in the middle. The CDR3 DNA is TGCAGCGCAGGGGTCGCCGGTGAAAAACTGTTTTTT. This gives the protein CSAGVAGEKLFF.

This clone was recorded once. V gene TRBV18 combines with J gene TRBJ2-2; perhaps TRBD2 as D (6 bases). V lost 3 bases and J lost 6, with 17 bases in between. CDR3 size: 16 residues. CDR1 is KGHSH, CDR2 LQKENI, per germline. The CDR3 bases are TGTGCCAGCTCACCTCGGGCTAGCGTGGCGGCCGGGGAGCTGTTTTTT. It codes for CASSPRASVAAGELFF.

V is TRBV2 and J is TRBJ2-2, with 9 bases that match TRBD1. V lost 6 bases and J lost 4; bases outside the gene matches: 6. The CDR3 is 15 amino acids. Germline V lookup: CDR1 SNHLY, CDR2 FYNNEI. CDR3 in DNA: TGTGCCAGCAGGGAGGGACAGGGAGTCACCGGGGAGCTGTTTTTT. Its translation: CASREGQGVTGELFF.

The chain has TRBV21-1 and TRBJ1-6; the table's D call of TRBD1 was not tested on the DNA. TRBV21-1 constitutes a pseudogene. The CDR3 spans 15 residues. In DNA form, the CDR3 reads TGTGCCAGCAGCAAAAAAGATGGGGCTAATTCACCCCTCCACTTT. It translates to CASSKKDGANSPLHF.

This clone was counted a single time. J is TRBJ1-6 and V is TRBV3-1 (or the pseudogene TRBV3-2), with no clear D. The V end was cut by 1 base, the J end by 8 bases, with 9 bases between. Germline CDR1 LGHDT, CDR2 YNNKEL (reference sequence). The CDR3 is made up of 14 amino acids. CDR3 in amino acids: CASSQGGQYSPLHF. CDR3 DNA sequence: TGTGCCAGCAGCCAAGGCGGGCAGTATTCACCCCTCCACTTT.

This CDR3 is CASSMRGRGSGNTIYF. The CDR3 nucleotides read TGTGCCAGCAGCATGAGAGGACGGGGCTCTGGAAACACCATATATTTT. The chain links TRBV5-4 to TRBJ1-3; D uncertain. The CDR3 covers 16 residues. V was cut by 4 bases and J by 0 bases, with 14 bases left in between. Germline V gene data show CDR1 as SGHNT and CDR2 as YYREEE (reference sequence).